This TCR beta chain comes out of a study of T cell changes during pregnancy in multiple sclerosis. Assay used: immunoSEQ multiplex PCR; TCRdb lists only in-frame clones, some missing. The sample yields about 32,000 clones, 85% to 90% seen once. The CDR3 is 13 residues long. Germline-derived CDR1 and CDR2 are MNHEY and SMNVEV (reference sequence). The J segment lost 6 bases and the V segment lost 3 bases, leaving 5 bases of the junction unmatched. The clonotype comes from a female donor with multiple sclerosis, enrolled in a pregnancy study. This specimen consisted of CD8+ T cells from peripheral blood mononuclear cells, obtained in the second trimester of pregnancy. The chain carries TRBV27 and TRBJ2-7; TRBD1 aligns across 7 bases. CDR3 DNA sequence: TGTGCCAGCAGTTTCCTCCGGGACAGCGAGCAGTACTTC. Its translation: CASSFLRDSEQYF.